This TCR beta chain originates from a study of T cell repertoires in cytomegalovirus infection (dated by TCRdb to between 2017 and 2020). Background on the whole study: Donor HLA type was relevant to the analysis, as public TCR beta signatures indicated carriage of CMV infection together with the matching HLA type.

This clonotype was found once. Its target antigen remains unknown. No base-level quality is on record; no much larger clone is a single base apart. A single read counts as weak evidence. For sequencing, an Illumina HiSeq 1500 was employed. TCRdb reworked the public reads: Q25 trimming with fastp, MiXCR clone assembly, productive beta chains retained. When rows share a CDR3 protein, they turn into one entry using the most common DNA and genes. The sample yields a few hundred thousand distinct CDR3 sequences; around a quarter were counted once. The leading ten clones occupy 13% of the sample. CDR1 is given as SGHRS and CDR2 as YFSETQ, both from the germline V gene. Trimming at the junction amounts to 1 base on V and 7 bases on J, and the germline ends lie 12 bases apart. The CDR3 runs 13 amino acids, cysteine and phenylalanine included. Only the CDR3 portion is preserved as DNA: 39 bases, with reading frame beginning at the first base.

Paper-wide results and their limitations: Carriers of CMV infection plus the relevant HLA type were discriminated by the cumulative frequency of public TCR beta family members in the study cohort and in an independent approximately 360-donor cohort. In the ex vivo response, HLA-C-restricted CMV-specific TCR beta clonotypes were dominant, and in two of eight donors the single most frequent clonotype came from this HLA-C-restricted group.

The V and J genes are TRBV5-1 and TRBJ2-7, with the D segment identity uncertain. The source of this sequence is a human donor in good health (CMV status not recorded). Some clones in this sample may be carry-over from other donors' samples. Sequenced material: PBMCs. The base sequence is TGCGCCAGCAGCTTGCTTACGGGTGGAGAGCAGTACTTC. It translates to CASSLLTGGEQYF.